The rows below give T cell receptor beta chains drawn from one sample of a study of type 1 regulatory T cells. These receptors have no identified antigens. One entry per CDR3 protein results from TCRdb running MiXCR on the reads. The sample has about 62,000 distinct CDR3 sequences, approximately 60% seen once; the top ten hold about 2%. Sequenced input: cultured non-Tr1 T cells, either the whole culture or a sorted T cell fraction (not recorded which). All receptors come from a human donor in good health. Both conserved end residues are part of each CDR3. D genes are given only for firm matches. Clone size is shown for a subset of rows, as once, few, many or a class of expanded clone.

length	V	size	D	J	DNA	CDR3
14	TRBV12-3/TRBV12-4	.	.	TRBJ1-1	TGTGCCAGCAGTCTCCGGGCCACGAACACTGAAGCTTTCTTT	CASSLRATNTEAFF
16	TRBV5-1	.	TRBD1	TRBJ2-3	TGCGCCAGCAGCGTACGACAGGGAGATAGCACAGATACGCAGTATTTT	CASSVRQGDSTDTQYF
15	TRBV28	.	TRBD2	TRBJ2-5	TGTGCTACGACTAGCGCACGGAAATATCAAGAGACCCAGTACTTC	CATTSARKYQETQYF
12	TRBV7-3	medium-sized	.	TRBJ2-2	TGTGCCAGCAGCTCCGACACCGGGGAGCTGTTTTTT	CASSSDTGELFF
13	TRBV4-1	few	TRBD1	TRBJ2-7	TGCGCCAGCCCGCGGACAGGGGTCTACGAGCAGTACTTC	CASPRTGVYEQYF
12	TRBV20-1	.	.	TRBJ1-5	TGCAGTGCACTCACGTCGGGGTTGCCCCAGCATTTT	CSALTSGLPQHF
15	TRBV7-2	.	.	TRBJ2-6	TGTGCCAGCAGCCGTGGGGGTAGTGGGGCCAACGTCCTGACTTTC	CASSRGGSGANVLTF
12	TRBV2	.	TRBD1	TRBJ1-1	TGTGCCAGCAGCGGGGACAGCCGTGAAGCTTTCTTT	CASSGDSREAFF
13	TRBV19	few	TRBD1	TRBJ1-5	TGTGCCAGTGACGGGACAGGGGATCAGCCCCAGCATTTT	CASDGTGDQPQHF
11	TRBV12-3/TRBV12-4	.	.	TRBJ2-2	TGTGCCAGCGGAGAAACTGGGGAACTGTTTTTT	CASGETGELFF
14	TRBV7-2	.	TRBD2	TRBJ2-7	TGTGCCAGCAGTCTAGCGGGTAGCTTCTACGAGCAGTACTTC	CASSLAGSFYEQYF
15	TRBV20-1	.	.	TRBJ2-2	TGCAGTGGCTCAGACGGGGGAGTAGGTACCGGGGAGCTGTTTTTT	CSGSDGGVGTGELFF
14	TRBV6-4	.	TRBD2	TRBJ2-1	TGTGCCAGCCGATGGGTAGCGGGCGACAATGAGCAGTTCTTC	CASRWVAGDNEQFF
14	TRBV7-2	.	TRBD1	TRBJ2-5	TGTGCCAGCAGAGGGACAGGGTGGCAAGAGACCCAGTACTTC	CASRGTGWQETQYF
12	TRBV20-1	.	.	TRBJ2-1	TGCAGTGCTAAGCCGGGACCCAATGAGCAGTTCTTC	CSAKPGPNEQFF
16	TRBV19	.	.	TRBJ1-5	TGTGCCAGTAGTATAGATGGATGGGGCCAGGGCCAGCCCCAGCATTTT	CASSIDGWGQGQPQHF
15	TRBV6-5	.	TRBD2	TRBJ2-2	TGTGCCAGCATGGGGGGAGGGATAAACACCGGGGAGCTGTTTTTT	CASMGGGINTGELFF
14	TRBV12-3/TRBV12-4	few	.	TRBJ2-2	TGTGCCAGCAGTTTACAATCAGACACCGGGGAGCTGTTTTTT	CASSLQSDTGELFF
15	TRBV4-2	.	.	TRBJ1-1	TGTGCCAGCAGCCAAGAACTGGCTATGAACACTGAAGCTTTCTTT	CASSQELAMNTEAFF
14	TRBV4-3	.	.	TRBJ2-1	TGCGCCAGCAGCCAAGATAAGGGACCCAATGAGCAGTTCTTC	CASSQDKGPNEQFF
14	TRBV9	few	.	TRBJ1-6	TGTGCCAGCAGCCCCGGAGCCCTAAATTCACCCCTCCACTTT	CASSPGALNSPLHF
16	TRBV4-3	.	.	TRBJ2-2	TGCGCCAGCAGCCGGGAAGCGGGTAGGAACACCGGGGAGCTGTTTTTT	CASSREAGRNTGELFF
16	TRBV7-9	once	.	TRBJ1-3	TGTGCCAGCAGCTTAGTAACAGGGTCCTCTGGAAACACCATATATTTT	CASSLVTGSSGNTIYF